This T cell receptor (beta chain) comes out of a study of blood T cell repertoires in COVID-19. Study context: Sample material is recorded as cDNA or gDNA derived from T cells, B-cell-depleted T cells, or PBMCs.

Original analysis: Reference gene primers were amplified, and this amplification served to estimate nucleated cell counts. The data were produced by immunoSEQ multiplex PCR, yet TCRdb's version contains in-frame clones alone and is incomplete. Clone size and V and J calls were adopted from that table, with D and trimming inferred from the DNA. The sample consists of more than 150,000 clones, around 90% of them appearing once. V lost 2 bases to trimming and J lost 6 bases, with 10 bases between them. CDR3 length: 13 amino acids. The germline gives CDR1 SGHTS, CDR2 YDEGEE. Recruitment covered under 25 US areas and drew participants whose ages spanned about 18 to 90 years. Participants reported their clinical history, and cohort assignment relied on those reports.

The source material was PBMCs or T cells enriched from blood (not recorded which). The origin of this receptor is a woman between 25 and 40 years old who had recovered from COVID-19. This chain links TRBV5-8 with TRBJ2-3, with D hard to call. CDR3 DNA sequence: TGTGCCAGCAGCTTCAACGCTAAGGATACGCAGTATTTT. Encoded protein: CASSFNAKDTQYF.